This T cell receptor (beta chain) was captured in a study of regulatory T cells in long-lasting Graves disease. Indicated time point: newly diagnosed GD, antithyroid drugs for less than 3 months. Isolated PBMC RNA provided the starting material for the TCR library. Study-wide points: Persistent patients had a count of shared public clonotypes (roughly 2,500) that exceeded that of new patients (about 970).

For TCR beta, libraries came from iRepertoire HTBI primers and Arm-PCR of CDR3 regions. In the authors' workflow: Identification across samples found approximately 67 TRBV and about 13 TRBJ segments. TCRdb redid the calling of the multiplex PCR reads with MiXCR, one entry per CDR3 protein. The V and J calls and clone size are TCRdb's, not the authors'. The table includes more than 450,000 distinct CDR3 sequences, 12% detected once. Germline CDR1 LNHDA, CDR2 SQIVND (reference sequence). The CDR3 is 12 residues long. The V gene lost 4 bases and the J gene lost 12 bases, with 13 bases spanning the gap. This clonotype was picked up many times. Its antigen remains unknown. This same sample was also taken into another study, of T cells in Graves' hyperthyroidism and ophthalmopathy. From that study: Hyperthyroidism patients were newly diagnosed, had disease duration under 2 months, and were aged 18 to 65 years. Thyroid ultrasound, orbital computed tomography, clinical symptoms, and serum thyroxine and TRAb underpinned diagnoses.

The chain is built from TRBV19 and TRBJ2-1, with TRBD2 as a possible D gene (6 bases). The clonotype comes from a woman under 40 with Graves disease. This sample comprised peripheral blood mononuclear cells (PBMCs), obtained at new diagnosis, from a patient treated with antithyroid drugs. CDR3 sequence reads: CASSNQGGRQFF. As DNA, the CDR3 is TGTGCCAGTAGTAACCAGGGAGGAAGGCAGTTCTTC.